In this sample, the clone carrying this TCR beta chain turned up many times. The protocol attached unique molecular identifiers to individual cDNA molecules. TCRdb processed the 5' RACE reads anew with MiXCR; each CDR3 protein has one entry. This sample has some 61,000 distinct CDR3 sequences; around 9% occur once, and the top ten carry about 20%. This specimen comes from a study of early T cells in non-severe SARS-CoV-2 infection. About the study: The study sequenced bulk RNA from unsorted whole blood, with chains unpaired.

Germline V gives CDR1 WSHSY, CDR2 SAAADI. CDR3 size: 14 residues. V lost 5 bases, J lost 5 bases, and 10 bases lay in between. Sequenced sample: whole blood. The chain is built from TRBV10-2 and TRBJ1-6; a weak D match, TRBD1 (5 bases). This receptor was identified in an adult who was a healthcare worker with PCR-confirmed SARS-CoV-2 infection or an uninfected control (not recorded which). CDR3 coding DNA: TGCGCCAGCAGTAGCCAGGGCCATAATTCACCCCTCCACTTT. This gives the protein CASSSQGHNSPLHF.